This T cell receptor beta chain is drawn from a study of shared T cell receptors in the human thymus. The CDR3 loop spans 15 amino acids. V shed 7 bases and J shed 2 bases, with 17 bases lying between them. The germline gives CDR1 LNHDA, CDR2 SQIVND (reference sequence). Profiling relied on immunoSEQ multiplex PCR, and the TCRdb table lists in-frame clones only, not all of them. The table shows hundreds of thousands of clones, with 70% to 90% occurring only once. The data were also submitted as part of a second study, on human thymus T cells.

The sequencing input was thymocytes. This TCR derives from a girl under three years old with a congenital heart defect. This chain uses TRBV19 with TRBJ1-1; D possibly corresponds to TRBD1 (5 bases). DNA of the CDR3: TGTGCCAGTACTTACAGGTCTAAGGATAACACTGAAGCTTTCTTT. Protein: CASTYRSKDNTEAFF.